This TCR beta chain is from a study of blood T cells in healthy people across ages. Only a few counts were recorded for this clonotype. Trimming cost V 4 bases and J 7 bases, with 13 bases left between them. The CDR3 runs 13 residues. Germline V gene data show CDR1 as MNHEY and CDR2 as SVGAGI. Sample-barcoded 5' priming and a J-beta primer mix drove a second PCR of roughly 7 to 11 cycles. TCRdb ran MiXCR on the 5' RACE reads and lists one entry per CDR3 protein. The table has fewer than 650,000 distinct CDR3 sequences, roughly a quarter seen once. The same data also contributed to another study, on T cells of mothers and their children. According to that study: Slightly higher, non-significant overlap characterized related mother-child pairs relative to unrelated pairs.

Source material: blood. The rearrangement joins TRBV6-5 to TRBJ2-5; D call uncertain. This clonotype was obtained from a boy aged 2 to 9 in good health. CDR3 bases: TGTGCCAGCAGTTCTCCCCCCCAACGGACCCAGTACTTC. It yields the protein CASSSPPQRTQYF.